A selection of T cell receptor beta chains follows, all from one sample in a study of T cell responses to AZD1222 COVID-19 vaccine. Profiled with immunoSEQ multiplex PCR; TCRdb holds only in-frame clones, not every one. Of about 110,000 clones listed, 87% are singletons. The material was peripheral blood, obtained on day 0 of AZD1222 vaccination. The receptors stem from an adult in good health. The CDR3 runs from the conserved cysteine through the conserved F or W. Each record gives: V gene, clone size, J gene, D gene, CDR3 protein, CDR3 DNA. The D gene is left open where the match is weak. Clone size is given for some rows only: seen once, a few or many times, or a class if the clone is expanded.

v_gene: TRBV29-1
abundance: once
j_gene: TRBJ2-4
d_gene: -
CDR3aa: CSVGTEQGPKNIQYF
CDR3nt: TGCAGCGTTGGGACAGAACAGGGTCCCAAAAACATTCAGTACTTC

v_gene: TRBV7-6
abundance: -
j_gene: TRBJ1-1
d_gene: TRBD1
CDR3aa: CASSRQGARMNTEAFF
CDR3nt: TGTGCCAGCAGCCGACAGGGGGCTCGGATGAACACTGAAGCTTTCTTT

v_gene: TRBV6-5
abundance: -
j_gene: TRBJ2-5
d_gene: -
CDR3aa: CASSYVSGETQYF
CDR3nt: TGTGCCAGCAGTTATGTTAGCGGAGAGACCCAGTACTTC

v_gene: TRBV19
abundance: -
j_gene: TRBJ1-1
d_gene: -
CDR3aa: CASSTSPGANTEAFF
CDR3nt: TGTGCCAGTAGTACCTCCCCCGGGGCGAACACTGAAGCTTTCTTT

v_gene: TRBV19
abundance: -
j_gene: TRBJ1-5
d_gene: -
CDR3aa: CASSIRNGNQPQHF
CDR3nt: TGTGCCAGTAGTATCCGGAACGGCAATCAGCCCCAGCATTTT

v_gene: TRBV11-3
abundance: -
j_gene: TRBJ2-7
d_gene: -
CDR3aa: CASSPTGRGEQYF
CDR3nt: TGTGCCAGCAGCCCGACAGGGAGGGGCGAGCAGTACTTC

v_gene: TRBV19
abundance: -
j_gene: TRBJ1-5
d_gene: TRBD1
CDR3aa: CASTADRAPNQPQHF
CDR3nt: TGTGCCAGTACCGCGGACAGGGCCCCTAATCAGCCCCAGCATTTT

v_gene: TRBV2
abundance: -
j_gene: TRBJ1-2
d_gene: -
CDR3aa: CASSSQGLILNYGYTF
CDR3nt: TGTGCCAGCAGCTCACAGGGCCTCATTCTAAACTATGGCTACACCTTC

v_gene: TRBV7-7
abundance: -
j_gene: TRBJ2-1
d_gene: -
CDR3aa: CASSSTTGSSYNEQFF
CDR3nt: TGTGCTAGCAGCTCCACCACAGGGAGCTCCTACAATGAGCAGTTCTTC

v_gene: TRBV3-1/TRBV3-2
abundance: -
j_gene: TRBJ1-2
d_gene: -
CDR3aa: CASSQDVGGQGYGYTF
CDR3nt: TGTGCCAGCAGCCAAGATGTAGGCGGGCAGGGGTATGGCTACACCTTC

v_gene: TRBV3-1/TRBV3-2
abundance: -
j_gene: TRBJ2-5
d_gene: TRBD2
CDR3aa: CASSHYRLAEQETQYF
CDR3nt: TGTGCCAGCAGCCACTACCGACTAGCGGAACAAGAGACCCAGTACTTC

v_gene: TRBV3-1/TRBV3-2
abundance: -
j_gene: TRBJ1-6
d_gene: -
CDR3aa: CASSQVPQGNSPLHF
CDR3nt: TGTGCCAGCAGCCAAGTCCCGCAGGGTAATTCACCCCTCCACTTT

v_gene: TRBV5-1
abundance: -
j_gene: TRBJ2-7
d_gene: TRBD1
CDR3aa: CASSFTGTATYEQYF
CDR3nt: TGCGCCAGCAGCTTCACCGGGACAGCCACCTACGAGCAGTACTTC

v_gene: TRBV21-1
abundance: -
j_gene: TRBJ2-7
d_gene: -
CDR3aa: CASSTGDSRESTNEQYF
CDR3nt: TGTGCCAGCAGCACCGGAGATAGCAGGGAATCGACCAACGAGCAGTACTTC

v_gene: TRBV28
abundance: -
j_gene: TRBJ1-3
d_gene: -
CDR3aa: CASNRRGGQNTIYF
CDR3nt: TGTGCCAGCAACAGGAGGGGGGGTCAAAACACCATATATTTT

v_gene: TRBV6-1
abundance: -
j_gene: TRBJ1-2
d_gene: -
CDR3aa: CASSEGYGYTF
CDR3nt: TGTGCCAGCAGTGAAGGCTACGGCTACACCTTC

v_gene: TRBV28
abundance: -
j_gene: TRBJ2-7
d_gene: TRBD1
CDR3aa: CASSSPGQGSYEQYF
CDR3nt: TGTGCCAGCAGTTCACCGGGACAGGGATCCTACGAGCAGTACTTC

v_gene: TRBV11-1
abundance: -
j_gene: TRBJ1-3
d_gene: -
CDR3aa: CASSLRGTGNTIYF
CDR3nt: TGTGCCAGCAGCCTCCGAGGGACTGGAAACACCATATATTTT

v_gene: TRBV28
abundance: -
j_gene: TRBJ1-4
d_gene: TRBD1
CDR3aa: CASGTGYEKLFF
CDR3nt: TGTGCCAGCGGGACAGGGTATGAAAAACTGTTTTTT

v_gene: TRBV19
abundance: once
j_gene: TRBJ1-5
d_gene: TRBD1
CDR3aa: CASTLDRGDQPQHF
CDR3nt: TGTGCCAGTACCCTGGACAGGGGCGATCAGCCCCAGCATTTT

v_gene: TRBV19
abundance: -
j_gene: TRBJ2-3
d_gene: -
CDR3aa: CASSHRGLDTDTQYF
CDR3nt: TGTGCCAGTAGTCACCGAGGACTTGACACAGATACGCAGTATTTT

v_gene: TRBV5-4
abundance: few
j_gene: TRBJ1-1
d_gene: -
CDR3aa: CASSLGRGGNTEAFF
CDR3nt: TGTGCCAGCAGCTTAGGACGGGGCGGGAACACTGAAGCTTTCTTT

v_gene: TRBV19
abundance: -
j_gene: TRBJ2-1
d_gene: -
CDR3aa: CASSMVTSYNEQFF
CDR3nt: TGTGCCAGTAGTATGGTAACATCCTACAATGAGCAGTTCTTC

v_gene: TRBV7-9
abundance: -
j_gene: TRBJ1-4
d_gene: -
CDR3aa: CASKPGSGEKLFF
CDR3nt: TGTGCCAGCAAACCCGGTAGTGGTGAAAAACTGTTTTTT

v_gene: TRBV19
abundance: -
j_gene: TRBJ2-7
d_gene: -
CDR3aa: CASSRRGQLGSYEQYF
CDR3nt: TGTGCCAGTAGTAGGAGGGGACAGTTAGGTTCCTACGAGCAGTACTTC

v_gene: TRBV5-1
abundance: -
j_gene: TRBJ1-6
d_gene: TRBD1
CDR3aa: CASSLSQGGNSPLHF
CDR3nt: TGCGCCAGCAGCTTGTCTCAGGGGGGAAATTCACCCCTCCACTTT

v_gene: TRBV6-2/TRBV6-3
abundance: -
j_gene: TRBJ1-6
d_gene: -
CDR3aa: CASSTQGISSPLHF
CDR3nt: TGTGCCAGCAGTACCCAGGGTATTTCCTCACCCCTCCACTTT

v_gene: TRBV9
abundance: -
j_gene: TRBJ2-2
d_gene: -
CDR3aa: CASSVDGVGNTGELFF
CDR3nt: TGTGCCAGCAGCGTAGATGGGGTGGGTAACACCGGGGAGCTGTTTTTT

v_gene: TRBV28
abundance: -
j_gene: TRBJ1-3
d_gene: -
CDR3aa: CASSSIGGAGNTIYF
CDR3nt: TGTGCCAGCAGTTCAATTGGGGGCGCTGGAAACACCATATATTTT

v_gene: TRBV5-4
abundance: -
j_gene: TRBJ1-2
d_gene: TRBD1
CDR3aa: CASSPDRGRGGYTF
CDR3nt: TGTGCCAGCAGCCCGGACAGGGGGAGAGGGGGCTACACCTTC

v_gene: TRBV6-2/TRBV6-3
abundance: once
j_gene: TRBJ2-3
d_gene: -
CDR3aa: CASSYSVDRLASTDTQYF
CDR3nt: TGTGCCAGCAGTTACTCCGTCGATCGACTGGCTAGCACAGATACGCAGTATTTT

v_gene: TRBV27
abundance: -
j_gene: TRBJ1-6
d_gene: -
CDR3aa: CASSRYRESSYNSPLHF
CDR3nt: TGTGCCAGCAGTCGCTACAGGGAGAGCTCCTATAATTCACCCCTCCACTTT

v_gene: TRBV3-1/TRBV3-2
abundance: -
j_gene: TRBJ2-5
d_gene: TRBD1
CDR3aa: CASSHFGQDETQYF
CDR3nt: TGTGCCAGCAGCCACTTTGGACAGGACGAGACCCAGTACTTC

v_gene: TRBV9
abundance: -
j_gene: TRBJ2-2
d_gene: TRBD2
CDR3aa: CASSGRTSGKTGELFF
CDR3nt: TGTGCCAGCAGCGGAAGGACTAGCGGGAAGACCGGGGAGCTGTTTTTT

v_gene: TRBV9
abundance: -
j_gene: TRBJ2-1
d_gene: TRBD1
CDR3aa: CASSLRGNSYNEQFF
CDR3nt: TGTGCCAGCAGCCTCAGGGGGAACTCCTACAATGAGCAGTTCTTC

v_gene: TRBV30
abundance: -
j_gene: TRBJ2-5
d_gene: TRBD1
CDR3aa: CAWRARGRETQYF
CDR3nt: TGTGCCTGGAGAGCCAGGGGGCGAGAGACCCAGTACTTC

v_gene: TRBV6-1
abundance: -
j_gene: TRBJ2-7
d_gene: -
CDR3aa: CASSEIGLSYEQYF
CDR3nt: TGTGCCAGCAGTGAGATAGGACTCTCCTACGAGCAGTACTTC

v_gene: TRBV10-3
abundance: -
j_gene: TRBJ2-6
d_gene: -
CDR3aa: CAISLSGANVLTF
CDR3nt: TGTGCCATCAGTCTCTCTGGGGCCAACGTCCTGACTTTC

v_gene: TRBV19
abundance: -
j_gene: TRBJ2-7
d_gene: -
CDR3aa: CASSEGFNLFSYEQYF
CDR3nt: TGTGCCAGTAGTGAAGGTTTTAACCTCTTCTCCTACGAGCAGTACTTC

v_gene: TRBV19
abundance: -
j_gene: TRBJ2-2
d_gene: TRBD2
CDR3aa: CASSIVSGVLGGELFF
CDR3nt: TGTGCCAGTAGTATAGTGAGCGGGGTTCTAGGCGGGGAGCTGTTTTTT

v_gene: TRBV11-2
abundance: once
j_gene: TRBJ2-5
d_gene: -
CDR3aa: CASSLDYSQETQYF
CDR3nt: TGTGCCAGCAGCTTAGATTACAGTCAAGAGACCCAGTACTTC

v_gene: TRBV2
abundance: -
j_gene: TRBJ2-5
d_gene: -
CDR3aa: CASSRRSAQGETQYF
CDR3nt: TGTGCCAGCAGTCGTCGGAGCGCCCAAGGGGAGACCCAGTACTTC